This is a list of T cell receptor beta chains from one sample in a study of cytomegalovirus exposure and HLA in healthy donors. The data were produced by immunoSEQ multiplex PCR, yet TCRdb's version contains in-frame clones alone and is incomplete. This table holds 90,000 to 140,000 clones, around 74% found once. Sequenced input: PBMCs. The receptors stem from a man aged 35 to 55 in good health and CMV-seronegative. Both conserved end residues are part of each CDR3. Each record gives: J gene, V gene, CDR3 length, clone size, D gene, CDR3 protein, CDR3 DNA. The D gene is left open where the match is weak. Some rows mark clone size as missing; the rest say once, few, many or name a class of expanded clone.

j_call: TRBJ1-3
v_call: TRBV30
cdr3_length: 12
clone_size: NA
d_call: NA
cdr3_aa: CAWSRGGNTIYF
cdr3_nt: TGTGCCTGGAGCCGGGGAGGAAACACCATATATTTT

j_call: TRBJ1-5
v_call: TRBV6-5
cdr3_length: 13
clone_size: NA
d_call: TRBD1
cdr3_aa: CASRPDRAQPQHF
cdr3_nt: TGTGCCAGCAGACCAGACAGGGCCCAGCCCCAGCATTTT

j_call: TRBJ1-2
v_call: TRBV29-1
cdr3_length: 13
clone_size: NA
d_call: TRBD1
cdr3_aa: CSVVQTGVGGYTF
cdr3_nt: TGCAGCGTGGTCCAGACAGGGGTGGGGGGCTACACCTTC

j_call: TRBJ2-7
v_call: TRBV28
cdr3_length: 12
clone_size: NA
d_call: TRBD1
cdr3_aa: CASSLARTGQYF
cdr3_nt: TGTGCCAGCAGTTTAGCTCGGACAGGGCAGTACTTC

j_call: TRBJ1-5
v_call: TRBV7-2
cdr3_length: 15
clone_size: NA
d_call: NA
cdr3_aa: CASSLARTENQPQHF
cdr3_nt: TGTGCCAGCAGCTTAGCCCGGACAGAAAATCAGCCCCAGCATTTT

j_call: TRBJ2-1
v_call: TRBV4-2
cdr3_length: 21
clone_size: NA
d_call: TRBD2
cdr3_aa: CASSQSRSPTSGGATYNEQFF
cdr3_nt: TGTGCCAGCAGCCAATCAAGATCTCCGACTAGCGGGGGAGCAACCTACAATGAGCAGTTCTTC

j_call: TRBJ2-7
v_call: TRBV9
cdr3_length: 15
clone_size: NA
d_call: TRBD2
cdr3_aa: CASSVNSGGAHEQYF
cdr3_nt: TGTGCCAGCAGCGTCAATAGCGGGGGGGCCCACGAGCAGTACTTC

j_call: TRBJ2-7
v_call: TRBV7-6
cdr3_length: 14
clone_size: NA
d_call: TRBD1
cdr3_aa: CASSPRDSDYEQYF
cdr3_nt: TGTGCCAGCAGCCCCCGGGACAGTGATTACGAGCAGTACTTC

j_call: TRBJ1-5
v_call: TRBV4-1
cdr3_length: 15
clone_size: NA
d_call: NA
cdr3_aa: CASSLGPGPNQPQHF
cdr3_nt: TGCGCCAGCAGCCTGGGCCCCGGTCCCAATCAGCCCCAGCATTTT

j_call: TRBJ1-3
v_call: TRBV2
cdr3_length: 14
clone_size: NA
d_call: NA
cdr3_aa: CASRGRDNLDTIYF
cdr3_nt: TGTGCCAGCAGGGGACGGGACAATCTTGACACCATATATTTT

j_call: TRBJ2-7
v_call: TRBV11-3
cdr3_length: 13
clone_size: NA
d_call: TRBD1
cdr3_aa: CASSRRDRVEQYF
cdr3_nt: TGTGCCAGCAGCCGCCGGGACAGGGTCGAGCAGTACTTC

j_call: TRBJ2-5
v_call: TRBV28
cdr3_length: 13
clone_size: NA
d_call: NA
cdr3_aa: CATGGKPQETQYF
cdr3_nt: TGTGCCACGGGGGGCAAACCCCAAGAGACCCAGTACTTC

j_call: TRBJ2-5
v_call: TRBV7-9
cdr3_length: 13
clone_size: few
d_call: NA
cdr3_aa: CASRPNREETQYF
cdr3_nt: TGTGCCAGCAGGCCGAACAGGGAAGAGACCCAGTACTTC

j_call: TRBJ2-3
v_call: TRBV5-6
cdr3_length: 16
clone_size: NA
d_call: NA
cdr3_aa: CASSLTTVPSTDTQYF
cdr3_nt: TGTGCCAGCAGCTTGACGACAGTCCCTAGCACAGATACGCAGTATTTT

j_call: TRBJ2-7
v_call: TRBV5-6
cdr3_length: 13
clone_size: NA
d_call: TRBD1
cdr3_aa: CASSFGQGMGAYF
cdr3_nt: TGTGCCAGCAGCTTCGGACAGGGAATGGGAGCGTACTTC

j_call: TRBJ2-2
v_call: TRBV6-1
cdr3_length: 11
clone_size: NA
d_call: NA
cdr3_aa: CATLFTGELFF
cdr3_nt: TGTGCCACCCTGTTCACCGGGGAGCTGTTTTTT

j_call: TRBJ1-1
v_call: TRBV7-9
cdr3_length: 14
clone_size: few
d_call: NA
cdr3_aa: CASSRVGGNTEAFF
cdr3_nt: TGTGCCAGCTCCCGAGTCGGGGGGAACACTGAAGCTTTCTTT

j_call: TRBJ2-3
v_call: TRBV28
cdr3_length: 15
clone_size: NA
d_call: NA
cdr3_aa: CASSRTSDNIDTQYF
cdr3_nt: TGTGCCAGCAGCCGCACATCCGATAATATAGATACGCAGTATTTT

j_call: TRBJ2-3
v_call: TRBV6-5
cdr3_length: 15
clone_size: once
d_call: NA
cdr3_aa: CASSYDDGQAGTQYF
cdr3_nt: TGTGCCAGCAGTTACGACGATGGGCAGGCGGGTACGCAGTATTTT

j_call: TRBJ2-2
v_call: TRBV4-2
cdr3_length: 16
clone_size: NA
d_call: NA
cdr3_aa: CASSQAIRGAGGELFF
cdr3_nt: TGTGCCAGCAGCCAAGCGATACGGGGTGCCGGCGGGGAGCTGTTTTTT

j_call: TRBJ1-2
v_call: TRBV10-3
cdr3_length: 14
clone_size: NA
d_call: TRBD1
cdr3_aa: CAISSSGTGHGYTF
cdr3_nt: TGTGCCATCAGCTCTTCCGGGACAGGGCATGGCTACACCTTC

j_call: TRBJ2-1
v_call: TRBV7-3
cdr3_length: 13
clone_size: once
d_call: NA
cdr3_aa: CASSEGLEDEQFF
cdr3_nt: TGTGCCAGCAGCGAGGGACTTGAGGATGAGCAGTTCTTC

j_call: TRBJ2-7
v_call: TRBV6-1
cdr3_length: 12
clone_size: NA
d_call: TRBD2
cdr3_aa: CASTSGGHEQYF
cdr3_nt: TGTGCCAGCACTAGCGGGGGACACGAGCAGTACTTC

j_call: TRBJ2-5
v_call: TRBV25-1
cdr3_length: 13
clone_size: NA
d_call: NA
cdr3_aa: CASRPSGEETQYF
cdr3_nt: TGTGCCAGCCGTCCCTCAGGCGAAGAGACCCAGTACTTC

j_call: TRBJ1-1
v_call: TRBV25-1
cdr3_length: 14
clone_size: few
d_call: NA
cdr3_aa: CASSESRVSTEAFF
cdr3_nt: TGTGCCAGCAGTGAATCCCGGGTTTCGACTGAAGCTTTCTTT

j_call: TRBJ1-5
v_call: TRBV7-9
cdr3_length: 15
clone_size: NA
d_call: TRBD1
cdr3_aa: CASSLGTGFYQPQHF
cdr3_nt: TGTGCCAGCAGCTTAGGGACAGGGTTTTATCAGCCCCAGCATTTT

j_call: TRBJ2-7
v_call: TRBV2
cdr3_length: 14
clone_size: NA
d_call: NA
cdr3_aa: CASNGQGSSYEQYF
cdr3_nt: TGTGCCAGCAATGGACAAGGTTCCTCCTACGAGCAGTACTTC

j_call: TRBJ2-5
v_call: TRBV2
cdr3_length: 12
clone_size: NA
d_call: NA
cdr3_aa: CASRVVRETQYF
cdr3_nt: TGTGCCAGCCGGGTAGTCCGAGAGACCCAGTACTTC

j_call: TRBJ2-1
v_call: TRBV6-5
cdr3_length: 13
clone_size: NA
d_call: NA
cdr3_aa: CASSYDVRHEQFF
cdr3_nt: TGTGCCAGCAGTTACGACGTCAGGCATGAGCAGTTCTTC

j_call: TRBJ2-3
v_call: TRBV27
cdr3_length: 12
clone_size: once
d_call: NA
cdr3_aa: CASSLAAGTQYF
cdr3_nt: TGTGCCAGCAGTTTAGCGGCGGGTACGCAGTATTTT

j_call: TRBJ2-3
v_call: TRBV2
cdr3_length: 14
clone_size: NA
d_call: NA
cdr3_aa: CASTKGHDTDTQYF
cdr3_nt: TGTGCCAGCACCAAGGGACATGACACAGATACGCAGTATTTT

j_call: TRBJ2-1
v_call: TRBV5-1
cdr3_length: 14
clone_size: NA
d_call: NA
cdr3_aa: CASSSGQQNNEQFF
cdr3_nt: TGCGCCAGCAGCTCCGGACAGCAGAACAATGAGCAGTTCTTC

j_call: TRBJ1-6
v_call: TRBV19
cdr3_length: 15
clone_size: NA
d_call: NA
cdr3_aa: CASRKSSSYNSPLHF
cdr3_nt: TGTGCCAGTAGGAAGTCTAGCTCCTATAATTCACCCCTCCACTTT

j_call: TRBJ2-2
v_call: TRBV6-1
cdr3_length: 17
clone_size: NA
d_call: NA
cdr3_aa: CASSEPPGHLNAGELFF
cdr3_nt: TGTGCCAGCAGTGAGCCTCCGGGACACCTGAACGCCGGGGAGCTGTTTTTT

j_call: TRBJ2-7
v_call: TRBV29-1
cdr3_length: 10
clone_size: few
d_call: NA
cdr3_aa: CSVRGHEQYF
cdr3_nt: TGCAGCGTAAGGGGTCACGAGCAGTACTTC

j_call: TRBJ1-5
v_call: TRBV4-1
cdr3_length: 16
clone_size: NA
d_call: NA
cdr3_aa: CASSPGPAPGGQPQHF
cdr3_nt: TGCGCCAGCAGCCCAGGACCGGCCCCCGGGGGTCAGCCCCAGCATTTT